Shown below are 29 T cell receptor beta chains from a single sample sequenced in a study of cytomegalovirus exposure and HLA in healthy donors. The PCR contained 60 Vbeta and 13 Jbeta primers. The protocol was immunoSEQ multiplex PCR, while the TCRdb copy is restricted to in-frame clones and leaves out a portion. Here the sample spans 200,000 to 250,000 clones, 70% to 85% being singletons. The specimen was PBMCs. The receptors derive from a man aged 50-59 years in good health and CMV-seronegative.

The chain couples TRBV2 to TRBJ2-2; TRBD2 aligns across 10 bases. This CDR3 has 14 amino acids. With 6 bases clipped from V and 5 bases from J, the junction kept 3 bases outside the gene matches. The germline CDR1 and CDR2 sequences are SNHLY and FYNNEI. In nucleotides, the CDR3 is TGTGCCAGCAGACTAGCGGGGAGAACCGGGGAGCTGTTTTTT. This gives the protein CASRLAGRTGELFF.

This clone was recorded a few times. V gene TRBV19 combines with J gene TRBJ2-3; TRBD1 matches 11 bases. The CDR3 consists of 16 residues. The junction had 7 bases not matched to a gene; V was cut back by 3 bases and J by 5 bases. Per germline, CDR1 LNHDA and CDR2 SQIVND (reference sequence). The CDR3 nucleotides read TGTGCCAGTAGTATGGAGGACAGGGGGCATGAAGATACGCAGTATTTT. Translating it yields CASSMEDRGHEDTQYF.

The chain couples TRBV5-1 to TRBJ1-5, with D perhaps matching TRBD1 (5 bases). Trimming took off 4 bases at V and 4 bases at J, with 12 bases between the two ends. This CDR3 comprises 14 residues. Germline V lookup: CDR1 SGHRS, CDR2 YFSETQ. The CDR3 loop is CASSPVGGNQPQHF. Written as DNA, the CDR3 is TGCGCCAGCAGCCCAGTGGGGGGGAATCAGCCCCAGCATTTT. The complete variable domain, with remaining parts taken from reference TRBV5-1 and TRBJ1-5, reads KAGVTQTPRYLIKTRGQQVTLSCSPISGHRSVSWYQQTPGQGLQFLFEYFSETQRNKGNFPGRFSGRQFSNSRSEMNVSTLELGDSALYLCASSPVGGNQPQHFGDGTRLSIL.

J is TRBJ2-7 and V is TRBV28; 11 bases map to TRBD2. CDR1 is MDHEN, CDR2 SYDVKM, per germline. The CDR3 is made up of 15 amino acids. V shed 5 bases, J shed 1 base, and the junction held 4 bases outside the gene matches. The CDR3 DNA is TGTGCCAGCAGTGTTCTAGCGGGAGGATCCTACGAGCAGTACTTC. Translated: CASSVLAGGSYEQYF.

This chain links TRBV5-1 with TRBJ2-2; 9 bases match TRBD1. The V segment lost 4 bases and the J segment 6 bases; nucleotides outside the gene matches: 7. CDR1 and CDR2 (germline): SGHRS, YFSETQ. CDR3 length: 15 amino acids. The CDR3 DNA is TGCGCCAGCAGCGGCCGGACAGGGGAAGCCGGGGAGCTGTTTTTT. Translation: CASSGRTGEAGELFF.

V is TRBV7-9 and J is TRBJ1-1, with 8 bases identical to TRBD1. Per germline, CDR1 SEHNR and CDR2 FQNEAQ (reference sequence). The CDR3 spans 14 residues. With V trimmed by 5 bases and J by 2 bases, 4 bases remained unmatched. CDR3 DNA: TGTGCCAGCAGCCTCACAGGGGGAAACACTGAAGCTTTCTTT. It is translated as CASSLTGGNTEAFF. The full variable domain, rest sourced from reference TRBV7-9 and TRBJ1-1, is DTGVSQNPRHKITKRGQNVTFRCDPISEHNRLYWYRQTLGQGPEFLTYFQNEAQLEKSRLLSDRFSAERPKGSFSTLEIQRTEQGDSAMYLCASSLTGGNTEAFFGQGTRLTVV.

For the CDR3, the DNA is TGTGCCAGCAGCTTAGCGTGGCAGTCCAACTATGGCTACACCTTC. It encodes CASSLAWQSNYGYTF. The chain joins TRBV7-9 to TRBJ1-2; no definite D call. V lost 0 bases, J lost 2 bases, and 10 bases lay in between. The CDR3 runs to 15 residues. Germline CDR1 SEHNR, CDR2 FQNEAQ (reference sequence).

The chain joins TRBV27 to TRBJ2-7; 7 bases line up with TRBD1. The CDR3 is 14 amino acids. With 4 bases clipped from V and 3 bases from J, the junction kept 6 bases outside the gene matches. CDR1 and CDR2 (germline): MNHEY, SMNVEV (reference sequence). CDR3 residues: CASSSRQGNYEQYF. CDR3 DNA sequence: TGTGCCAGCAGTTCGCGACAGGGTAACTACGAGCAGTACTTC.

The rearrangement uses TRBV28 and TRBJ1-5; tentative D call: TRBD1 (6 bases). The CDR3 loop spans 14 amino acids. Trimming removed 5 bases from V and 3 bases from J, with 11 bases in between. The germline gives CDR1 MDHEN, CDR2 SYDVKM. The CDR3 coding sequence is TGTGCCAGCAGTACCAGGGGCCTCAATCAGCCCCAGCATTTT. Its protein product is CASSTRGLNQPQHF.

The V and J genes are TRBV27 and TRBJ2-1; 10 bases are shared with TRBD2. The CDR3 loop spans 17 amino acids. With V trimmed by 5 bases and J by 5 bases, 12 bases remained unmatched. CDR1 and CDR2 from the germline V gene are MNHEY and SMNVEV (reference sequence). The CDR3 sequence is CASSHYPRTSGDNEQFF. In DNA form, the CDR3 reads TGTGCCAGCAGTCATTATCCGAGGACTAGCGGAGACAATGAGCAGTTCTTC.

This chain uses TRBV9 with TRBJ1-3; a weak D match, TRBD1 (6 bases). Germline V gene data show CDR1 as SGDLS and CDR2 as YYNGEE. Trimming cost V 0 bases and J 2 bases, with 15 bases left between them. The CDR3 is 17 residues long. The CDR3: CASSVAQGGLAGNTIYF. The CDR3 bases are TGTGCCAGCAGCGTAGCTCAAGGGGGTTTGGCTGGAAACACCATATATTTT.

The chain couples TRBV9 to TRBJ2-5, with D possibly TRBD1 on 5 matching bases. CDR1 is SGDLS, CDR2 YYNGEE, per germline. V shed 0 bases and J shed 1 base, with 13 bases lying between them. The CDR3 is made up of 16 amino acids. CDR3 loop: CASSVEVGRGQETQYF. The CDR3 DNA reads as TGTGCCAGCAGCGTAGAAGTAGGAAGGGGCCAAGAGACCCAGTACTTC.

The chain has TRBV6-6 and TRBJ2-5; 8 bases align to TRBD1. The CDR3 totals 16 residues. CDR1 is MNHNY, CDR2 SVGAGI, per germline (reference sequence). V shed 0 bases and J 5 bases; nucleotides not matched to a gene: 8. Here the CDR3 reads CASSYSGRGLRETQYF. As DNA, the CDR3 is TGTGCCAGCAGTTACTCGGGCAGGGGGCTACGGGAGACCCAGTACTTC.

The sample holds a few counts of this clone. This chain joins TRBV9 and TRBJ2-7, with a weak D call TRBD2 (5 bases). Germline-derived CDR1 and CDR2 are SGDLS and YYNGEE. The CDR3 loop spans 14 amino acids. V was trimmed by 0 bases and J by 4 bases, leaving 11 bases between them. The CDR3 DNA is TGTGCCAGCAGCGTAGAGGACTCCACGTACGAGCAGTACTTC. This sequence encodes CASSVEDSTYEQYF.

This sequence joins TRBV6-6 and TRBJ2-5; tentative D call: TRBD2 (6 bases). V dropped 6 bases and J dropped 4 bases, with 12 bases sitting between them. The germline V gene encodes CDR1 MNHNY and CDR2 SVGAGI (reference sequence). CDR3 length equals 13 residues. In nucleotides, the CDR3 is TGTGCCAGCAGCCCGGGTAGCGGAGAGACCCAGTACTTC. Residues: CASSPGSGETQYF.

This chain uses TRBV9 with TRBJ1-4; D gene uncertain. The CDR3 spans 15 residues. V lost 0 bases to trimming and J lost 8 bases, with 14 bases between them. Germline V gene sequence: CDR1 SGDLS, CDR2 YYNGEE. CDR3 in DNA: TGTGCCAGCAGCGTAGGTCCGGGGAGGAAAGAAAAACTGTTTTTT. Residues: CASSVGPGRKEKLFF.

The chain has TRBV5-1 and TRBJ1-1; no clear D gene. The CDR3 runs to 12 residues. Germline values: CDR1 SGHRS, CDR2 YFSETQ. V was pared by 2 bases and J by 4 bases, with 6 bases between. Here the CDR3 reads CASSLRGTEAFF. CDR3 nucleotides: TGCGCCAGCAGCTTACGGGGCACTGAAGCTTTCTTT. Based on the CDR3 plus reference TRBV5-1 and TRBJ1-1, the full variable domain is KAGVTQTPRYLIKTRGQQVTLSCSPISGHRSVSWYQQTPGQGLQFLFEYFSETQRNKGNFPGRFSGRQFSNSRSEMNVSTLELGDSALYLCASSLRGTEAFFGQGTRLTVV.

This clone was seen more than once but under ten times. The J gene is TRBJ2-1, the V gene TRBV19, with D possibly TRBD1 on 5 matching bases. Trimming took 4 bases from V and 2 from J, leaving 12 bases between them. The CDR3 length is 15 residues. Germline loops: CDR1 LNHDA, CDR2 SQIVND (reference sequence). CDR3 nucleotides: TGTGCCAGTAGTAGGGCCCCCAGGGCCTACAATGAGCAGTTCTTC. Amino acid sequence: CASSRAPRAYNEQFF.

The chain combines TRBV15 with TRBJ2-1, with D possibly matching TRBD1 (7 bases). Germline-derived CDR1 and CDR2 are LNHNV and YYDKDF (reference sequence). The CDR3 is made up of 14 amino acids. V was shortened by 10 bases and J by 5 bases, with 18 bases between the two germline ends. CDR3 in DNA: TGTGCCATCGGGTACAGGGGAGGCCACAATGAGCAGTTCTTC. Translation gives CAIGYRGGHNEQFF.

The V and J genes are TRBV11-2 and TRBJ1-1; TRBD1 aligns across 10 bases. The J segment lost 5 bases and the V segment lost 4 bases, leaving 4 bases of the junction unmatched. CDR1 is SGHAT and CDR2 is FQNNGV in the germline V gene. CDR3 length: 14 amino acids. The CDR3 nucleotides are TGTGCCAGCAGCTCCCGGACAGGGGGGACTGAAGCTTTCTTT. This codes for CASSSRTGGTEAFF.

The chain couples TRBV19 to TRBJ2-1; a weak D match, TRBD2 (5 bases). CDR1 and CDR2 from the germline V gene are LNHDA and SQIVND (reference sequence). The CDR3 is 14 residues long. Between the trimmed V and J ends, which lost 3 bases and 10 bases, there was a span of 16 bases. This chain's CDR3 is CASSMTTNSREQFF. In DNA, the CDR3 is TGTGCCAGTAGTATGACTACAAACTCAAGGGAGCAGTTCTTC.

J is TRBJ2-7 and V is TRBV10-3; 7 bases align to TRBD1. The CDR3 spans 12 residues. J lost 1 base, V lost 6 bases, and 0 bases had no gene match. The germline CDR1 and CDR2 sequences are ENHRY and SYGVKD. This CDR3 is CAIRTGSYEQYF. The CDR3 bases are TGTGCCATCAGGACAGGGTCCTACGAGCAGTACTTC.

This clone came up a few times. The chain employs TRBV2 and TRBJ1-1; 7 bases line up with TRBD1. This CDR3 comprises 14 residues. Germline-derived CDR1 and CDR2 are SNHLY and FYNNEI. V lost 8 bases and J lost 6; bases outside the gene matches: 12. The CDR3, as DNA: TGTGCCAGCTTATCGGGAGGGGGCTCCGCTGAAGCTTTCTTT. Residues: CASLSGGGSAEAFF.

The chain is built from TRBV4-1 and TRBJ2-7; TRBD1 might be the D (6 bases). Trimming left V 4 bases short and J 6 bases short, with 16 bases between. Germline V lookup: CDR1 MGHRA, CDR2 YSYEKL. This CDR3 region has 14 residues. The CDR3 DNA reads TGCGCCAGCAGCCTAATGGCAGGGGTCCGCGAGCAGTACTTC. The encoded protein is CASSLMAGVREQYF.

The chain carries TRBV27 and TRBJ2-7; perhaps TRBD2 as D (5 bases). Germline values: CDR1 MNHEY, CDR2 SMNVEV (reference sequence). This CDR3 comprises 12 residues. Trimming stripped 6 bases from V and 4 bases from J, with 10 bases between. The CDR3 spells CASSRRGYEQYF. The DNA of the CDR3 is TGTGCCAGCAGCCGTAGAGGGTACGAGCAGTACTTC.

The chain links TRBV28 to TRBJ1-1, with 7 bases that match TRBD1. The CDR3 is made up of 14 amino acids. Looked up from germline, CDR1 is MDHEN and CDR2 is SYDVKM. V trimming: 2 bases; J trimming: 12 bases; junction bases outside the gene matches: 12. This chain's CDR3 is CASSLGTVPYWTFF. As DNA, the CDR3 is TGTGCCAGCAGTTTAGGGACAGTCCCTTACTGGACTTTCTTT.

The chain couples TRBV30 to TRBJ2-7; 11 nucleotides match TRBD2. The J segment lost 3 bases and the V segment lost 4 bases, leaving 14 bases of the junction unmatched. CDR3 size: 17 residues. The germline gives CDR1 GTSNPN, CDR2 SVGIG (reference sequence). CDR3 DNA sequence: TGTGCCTGGAAGGATCCTAGCGGGAGGCCGACCAGCTACGAGCAGTACTTC. Protein: CAWKDPSGRPTSYEQYF.

The V and J genes are TRBV7-9 and TRBJ1-3; D remains ambiguous. CDR1 is SEHNR and CDR2 is FQNEAQ in the germline V gene (reference sequence). The CDR3 runs to 15 residues. V dropped 1 base and J dropped 0 bases, with 7 bases sitting between them. CDR3 region: CASSLERSSGNTIYF. As DNA, the CDR3 is TGTGCCAGCAGCTTAGAACGGAGCTCTGGAAACACCATATATTTT.

The chain links TRBV2 to TRBJ2-7; a weak D match, TRBD1 (5 bases). The V gene lost 4 bases and the J gene lost 2 bases, with 9 bases spanning the gap. Per the germline V gene, CDR1 is SNHLY and CDR2 is FYNNEI. This CDR3 contains 13 residues. The CDR3 DNA reads as TGTGCCAGCAGTGTCCAGGGAACCTACGAGCAGTACTTC. Protein sequence: CASSVQGTYEQYF.